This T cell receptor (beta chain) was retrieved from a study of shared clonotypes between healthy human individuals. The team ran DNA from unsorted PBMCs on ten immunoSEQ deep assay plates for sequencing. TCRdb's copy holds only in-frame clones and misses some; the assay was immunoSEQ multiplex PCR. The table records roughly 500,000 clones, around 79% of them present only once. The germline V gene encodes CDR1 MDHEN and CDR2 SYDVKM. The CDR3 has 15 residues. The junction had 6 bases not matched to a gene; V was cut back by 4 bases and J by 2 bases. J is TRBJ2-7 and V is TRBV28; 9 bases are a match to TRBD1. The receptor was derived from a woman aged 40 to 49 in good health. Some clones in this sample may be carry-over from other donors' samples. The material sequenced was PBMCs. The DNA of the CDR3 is TGTGCCAGCAGTTACGGCGGGACAGGGCCCTACGAGCAGTACTTC. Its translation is CASSYGGTGPYEQYF.